The T cell receptor (beta chain) described here comes from a study of blood T cell repertoires in COVID-19 (TCRdb year 2020). In terms of the full investigation: Samples covering the acute and convalescent phases of COVID-19 were provided by collaborators in the United States, Italy and Spain. The material from the prospective study consisted of cDNA or gDNA derived from T cells, B-cell-depleted T cells, or PBMCs. Deeply sampled blood TCRbeta repertoires from subjects exposed to, actively infected with, or recovered from COVID-19 were included in the dataset. The repertoires were released in a freely available public database meant as a resource for research on the immune response to SARS-CoV-2. The samples were drawn from the first 160 participants of the ongoing ImmuneRACE study and from 950 to 1,500 subjects provided by 6 global collaborators. A de-identified subject ID, COVID-19 status, age in years and sex were almost always included in the sample metadata. Where HLA class I and class II types were available, the types were taken from metadata supplied by the sample provider, not from assay-based typing. General findings and caveats noted by the study authors: Clinical and demographic metadata were provided uncurated, with the amount varying by source and participant.

From its cysteine to its phenylalanine, the CDR3 spans 12 amino acids. The retained sequence is limited to the CDR3, 36 bases, with the frame set at the first base. The germline ends are 9 bases apart after V is trimmed by 1 base and J by 8 bases. The germline V gene (reference sequence) sets CDR1 to SGHNT and CDR2 to YYREEE. On this clone: The clone's antigen remains unknown. No clone much larger than this one lies a single base away; base qualities are absent.

TCRbeta CDR3 regions were amplified from genomic DNA by means of the immunoSEQ Assay, a bias-controlled multiplex PCR. Per the authors' processing: The number of nucleated cells in each sample was estimated by amplification of reference gene primers within the assay. To quantify the absolute abundance of each unique TCRbeta CDR3 rearrangement, sequence reads were collapsed and filtered. For each sample, productive Simpson clonality was calculated as the square root of Simpson's diversity index across productive rearrangements. Not all clones reach the TCRdb copy of this immuneACCESS table, which keeps in-frame sequences only. Checked studies attribute under half of the gap to unresolved V genes and leave the rest unexplained. The V and J calls and the clone size are those of that table, but D and trimming were determined from the DNA. Across this sample there are fewer than 150,000 clones, with roughly four fifths seen only once. The ten biggest clones cover about 15% of the sample.

Whole blood was collected in K2EDTA tubes by collaborating institutions according to the institutions' own protocols. For TCRbeta analysis, collaborators shipped samples in one of three forms: frozen whole blood, isolated PBMCs, or DNA extracted from either of those sample types. The rearranged chain carries TRBV5-4 and TRBJ1-2; perhaps TRBD1 is the D gene, with 6 bases matching. The TCR sequence derives from a woman between 45 and 65 years old with acute or convalescent COVID-19. Source material: peripheral blood. CDR3 loop: CASSLSDSGYTF. In nucleotide form, the sequence is TGTGCCAGCAGCTTGTCGGACAGCGGCTACACCTTC.